This passage covers 22 T cell receptor beta chains from one sample sequenced in a study of blood T cells in healthy people across ages (dated by TCRdb to the mid-2010s). Library preparation used 5' RACE. These reads were obtained on an Illumina HiSeq 2500. A second PCR of roughly 7 to 12 cycles was run with a J-beta primer mix and a sample-barcoded 5' primer. TCRdb reran the public reads through fastp at Q25 and MiXCR, keeping productive beta chains. Rows are combined by CDR3 protein, so each entry shows the most common genes and DNA. The sample table shows 1,100,000 or so distinct CDR3 sequences, and 40% to 55% are seen once. The ten largest make up approximately 20% of the sample. The sequencing input was blood. Receptors were obtained from a woman between 55 and 75 years old in good health.

The chain is built from TRBV11-2 and TRBJ2-7; 8 bases match TRBD2. Germline V gene sequence: CDR1 SGHAT, CDR2 FQNNGV. V was pared by 0 bases and J by 6 bases, with 10 bases of the junction left unmatched. The CDR3 has 16 residues. The CDR3, as DNA: TGTGCCAGCAGCTTAGACGGGGGGGTCGAAGGGATCGAGCAGTACTTC. Translating gives CASSLDGGVEGIEQYF. The entire variable domain, with the rest obtained from reference TRBV11-2 and TRBJ2-7, is as follows: EAGVAQSPRYKIIEKRQSVAFWCNPISGHATLYWYQQILGQGPKLLIQFQNNGVVDDSQLPKDRFSAERLKGVDSTLKIQPAKLEDSAVYLCASSLDGGVEGIEQYFGPGTRLTVT.

The V call is TRBV30, the J call TRBJ2-7, with D uncertain. The CDR3 loop spans 13 amino acids. CDR1 GTSNPN and CDR2 SVGIG come from the germline V gene (reference sequence). Trimming took 3 bases from V and 2 from J, leaving 11 bases between them. CDR3 DNA sequence: TGTGCCTGGAGGCCAGGTCTTCCCTACGAGCAGTACTTC. Amino acid sequence: CAWRPGLPYEQYF.

In this sample, this clonotype turned up many times. The chain recombines TRBV7-2 with TRBJ2-1; 8 nucleotides align to TRBD2. The CDR3 has 16 amino acids. V gave up 1 base and J gave up 7 bases; unmatched junction bases: 9. In germline, CDR1 is SGHTA, CDR2 FQGNSA. This CDR3 is CASSLVGSGRRNEQFF. In DNA, the CDR3 is TGTGCCAGCAGCTTAGTAGGCAGCGGGAGACGGAATGAGCAGTTCTTC.

This chain connects TRBV4-2 to TRBJ2-7; no clear D. The CDR3 length is 16 residues. The V gene lost 0 bases and the J gene lost 3 bases, with 15 bases spanning the gap. Germline loops: CDR1 LGHNA, CDR2 YNFKEQ. The CDR3 DNA sequence: TGTGCCAGCAGCCAAGAATCACGAACTACATACTACGAGCAGTACTTC. It codes for CASSQESRTTYYEQYF.

The chain has TRBV5-5 and TRBJ2-7, with TRBD1 matching 8 bases. The CDR3 length is 17 residues. From germline, CDR1 is SGHKS and CDR2 YYEKEE (reference sequence). V shed 4 bases and J 2 bases; nucleotides not matched to a gene: 14. The CDR3 spells CASSPRPGGNFPYEQYF. The CDR3 nucleotides are TGTGCCAGCAGCCCTAGACCAGGGGGCAATTTTCCCTACGAGCAGTACTTC.

The chain has TRBV29-1 and TRBJ2-7, with D maybe TRBD2 (6 bases). The J call may be in error: the DNA end matches TRBJ2-4 better. There are 13 residues in the CDR3. Looked up from germline, CDR1 is SQVTM and CDR2 is ANQGSEA. The CDR3 nucleotides are TGCAGCGTTGTCGCGGGGGCCAAAAACATTCAGTACTTC. Its translation is CSVVAGAKNIQYF.

This rearrangement joins TRBV20-1 to TRBJ2-7; 7 positions agree with TRBD1. The V gene end was trimmed by 0 bases and the J gene end by 3 bases; junction bases not matched to a gene: 8. The CDR3 contains 15 residues. Germline CDR1 is DFQATT and CDR2 is SNEGSKA (reference sequence). The CDR3 loop reads CSARDDDRTGYEQYF. Here the CDR3 DNA reads TGCAGTGCTAGAGATGACGACAGGACAGGCTACGAGCAGTACTTC.

DNA for the CDR3: TGCGCCAGCAGCCGATGGACAGGGTACTACGAGCAGTACTTC. Translation gives CASSRWTGYYEQYF. The chain combines TRBV4-3 with TRBJ2-4, with TRBD1 matching over 8 bases. TRBJ2-7 matches the DNA end more closely, so the J call is doubtful. CDR1 LGHNA and CDR2 YSLEER come from the germline V gene. The CDR3 loop spans 14 amino acids.

V and J are TRBV5-1 and TRBJ2-7; TRBD1 matches at 8 bases. The CDR3 runs to 14 residues. Germline V gene lookup returns CDR1 SGHRS and CDR2 YFSETQ. V shed 7 bases, J shed 2 bases, and the junction held 8 bases outside the gene matches. The DNA for the CDR3 is TGCGCCAGCGGATCAGGGGGCCCTGCCTACGAGCAGTACTTC. It translates to CASGSGGPAYEQYF. The complete variable domain, with remaining parts taken from reference TRBV5-1 and TRBJ2-7, reads KAGVTQTPRYLIKTRGQQVTLSCSPISGHRSVSWYQQTPGQGLQFLFEYFSETQRNKGNFPGRFSGRQFSNSRSEMNVSTLELGDSALYLCASGSGGPAYEQYFGPGTRLTVT.

This clonotype has only one observation. V gene TRBV5-5 combines with J gene TRBJ2-2, with a weak D call TRBD1 (5 bases). V lost 2 bases and J lost 3, with 11 bases in between. CDR3 length: 15 amino acids. CDR1 SGHKS and CDR2 YYEKEE come from the germline V gene (reference sequence). The CDR3 bases are TGTGCCAGCAGCTTCAGGGCCCGGGACACCGGGGAGCTGTTTTTT. This gives the protein CASSFRARDTGELFF.

This clonotype showed up just a few times. The chain combines TRBV7-2 with TRBJ2-7, with 10 bases lining up with TRBD1. V trimming: 3 bases; J trimming: 0 bases; junction bases outside the gene matches: 5. This CDR3 contains 16 residues. The germline V gene encodes CDR1 SGHTA and CDR2 FQGNSA. The CDR3 coding sequence is TGTGCCAGCAGCTTTACCGGGACAGGGGCCTCCTACGAGCAGTACTTC. Encoded protein: CASSFTGTGASYEQYF. The whole variable domain, filled in from reference TRBV7-2 and TRBJ2-7, reads GAGVSQSPSNKVTEKGKDVELRCDPISGHTALYWYRQSLGQGLEFLIYFQGNSAPDKSGLPSDRFSAERTGGSVSTLTIQRTQQEDSAVYLCASSFTGTGASYEQYFGPGTRLTVT.

This clonotype showed up just a few times. The chain combines TRBV12-3 or TRBV12-4 with TRBJ2-3, with 10 bases that match TRBD1. Germline trimming cut 7 bases from V and 3 bases from J; bases unmatched to any gene: 4. This CDR3 is built from 14 residues. CDR3 in DNA: TGTGCCAGCACCGCGGGACAGGGGACAGATACGCAGTATTTT. Translated: CASTAGQGTDTQYF.

In this sample, this clonotype turned up a few times. V gene TRBV20-1 combines with J gene TRBJ2-1; D not resolved. This CDR3 is 16 amino acids long. Germline V gives CDR1 DFQATT, CDR2 SNEGSKA (reference sequence). Trimming took 3 bases from V and 1 from J, leaving 16 bases between them. CDR3 in amino acids: CSASKALGISYNEQFF. CDR3 coding DNA: TGCAGTGCTAGCAAAGCCCTAGGGATTTCCTACAATGAGCAGTTCTTC.

A remark on this clonotype: Germline is not matched at one junction end, which may reflect a read error. This sequence joins TRBV18 and TRBJ1-5, with TRBD1 as a possible D gene (5 bases). Germline V lookup: CDR1 KGHSH, CDR2 LQKENI. The CDR3 loop spans 12 amino acids. CDR3 bases: TGCGCCAGCTCACCACAGGATCAGCCCCAGCATTTT. It encodes CASSPQDQPQHF.

J is TRBJ2-5 and V is TRBV18; 7 bases align to TRBD2. This CDR3 comprises 14 residues. Germline values: CDR1 KGHSH, CDR2 LQKENI. J gave up 4 bases and V 3 bases, and 5 bases lay outside the gene matches. CDR3 protein: CASSPLSGTETQYF. The CDR3 nucleotides are TGTGCCAGCTCACCCCTCAGCGGGACAGAGACCCAGTACTTC. Full variable domain (rest looked up from reference TRBV18 and TRBJ2-5): NAGVMQNPRHLVRRRGQEARLRCSPMKGHSHVYWYRQLPEEGLKFMVYLQKENIIDESGMPKERFSAEFPKEGPSILRIQQVVRGDSAAYFCASSPLSGTETQYFGPGTRLLVL.

This clonotype was picked up many times. This chain joins TRBV20-1 and TRBJ2-3; TRBD1 might be the D (7 bases). Trimming stripped 0 bases from V and 0 bases from J, with 22 bases between. The germline gives CDR1 DFQATT, CDR2 SNEGSKA (reference sequence). The CDR3 totals 19 residues. The CDR3 DNA is TGCAGTGCTAGAGACCAGGGGGGAACGGGCCGTCCTAGCACAGATACGCAGTATTTT. Protein sequence: CSARDQGGTGRPSTDTQYF.

The chain couples TRBV28 to TRBJ2-5; 11 bases map to TRBD2. The CDR3 extends over 13 amino acids. J gave up 11 bases and V 9 bases, and 11 bases lay outside the gene matches. Germline values: CDR1 MDHEN, CDR2 SYDVKM. This chain's CDR3 is CASCVLASGRQYF. For the CDR3, the DNA is TGTGCCAGTTGCGTTTTGGCTAGCGGGAGGCAGTACTTC. Supplemented by reference TRBV28 and TRBJ2-5, the full variable domain reads DVKVTQSSRYLVKRTGEKVFLECVQDMDHENMFWYRQDPGLGLRLIYFSYDVKMKEKGDIPEGYSVSREKKERFSLILESASTNQTSMYLCASCVLASGRQYFGPGTRLLVL.

The chain links TRBV20-1 to TRBJ1-6, with 9 positions matching TRBD1. CDR1 is DFQATT, CDR2 SNEGSKA, per germline (reference sequence). V lost 2 bases to trimming and J lost 5 bases; unmatched junction nucleotides: 4. The CDR3 length is 15 residues. The CDR3 here is CSARTGGLNNSPLHF. CDR3 coding DNA: TGCAGTGCTAGAACAGGGGGCTTAAATAATTCACCCCTCCACTTT.

This chain uses TRBV7-7 with TRBJ2-1; TRBD1 matches 9 bases. CDR1 SSHAT and CDR2 FNYEAQ come from the germline V gene (reference sequence). Trimming took 5 bases from V and 1 from J; bases not matched to a gene: 12. This CDR3 has 18 residues. CDR3 nucleotide sequence: TGTGCCAGCAGCCATAAACTTTACAGGGGGCAGTCCTACAATGAGCAGTTCTTC. Amino acid sequence: CASSHKLYRGQSYNEQFF.

The chain links TRBV10-3 to TRBJ1-6; possible D gene TRBD1, 5 bases. Germline lookup yields CDR1 ENHRY and CDR2 SYGVKD. CDR3 length: 13 residues. V was trimmed by 4 bases and J by 8 bases, leaving 9 bases between them. The CDR3 DNA follows: TGTGCCATCAGTGCTGGCAGGGATTCACCCCTCCACTTT. Its protein product is CAISAGRDSPLHF.

This clonotype came up a few times. The chain carries TRBV27 and TRBJ2-2; the D gene is possibly TRBD2 (7 bases). Trimming took off 7 bases at V and 0 bases at J, with 18 bases between the two ends. Per the germline V gene, CDR1 is MNHEY and CDR2 is SMNVEV (reference sequence). The CDR3 spans 17 residues. The CDR3 sequence: CASNPLWGGPNTGELFF. DNA for the CDR3: TGTGCCAGCAACCCGTTATGGGGGGGCCCGAACACCGGGGAGCTGTTTTTT.

The V gene is TRBV10-2, the J gene TRBJ2-7, with a tentative D call TRBD2 (5 bases). Trimming shortened V by 2 bases and J by 3 bases, and 11 bases separated the two germline ends. The germline gives CDR1 WSHSY, CDR2 SAAADI. The CDR3 is made up of 14 amino acids. CDR3 protein: CASSETSFYYEQYF. CDR3 nucleotides: TGCGCCAGCAGTGAGACTAGTTTCTACTACGAGCAGTACTTC.